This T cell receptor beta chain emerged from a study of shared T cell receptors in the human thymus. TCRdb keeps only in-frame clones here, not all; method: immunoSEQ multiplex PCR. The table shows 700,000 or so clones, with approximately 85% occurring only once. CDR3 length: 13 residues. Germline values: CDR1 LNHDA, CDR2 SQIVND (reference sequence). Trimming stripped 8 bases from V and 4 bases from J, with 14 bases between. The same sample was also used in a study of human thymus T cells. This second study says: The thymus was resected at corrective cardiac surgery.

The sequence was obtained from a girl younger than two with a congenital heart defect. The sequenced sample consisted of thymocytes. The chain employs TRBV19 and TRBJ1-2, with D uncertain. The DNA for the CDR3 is TGTGCCAGTCAAAGCCACAGATCCTATGGCTACACCTTC. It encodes CASQSHRSYGYTF. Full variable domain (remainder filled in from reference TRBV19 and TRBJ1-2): DGGITQSPKYLFRKEGQNVTLSCEQNLNHDAMYWYRQDPGQGLRLIYYSQIVNDFQKGDIAEGYSVSREKKESFPLTVTSAQKNPTAFYLCASQSHRSYGYTFGSGTRLTVV.